This TCR beta chain was retrieved from a study of technical replicates of blood from a handful of donors. Repertoires were generated with immunoSEQ multiplex PCR, while TCRdb's copy carries only in-frame clones and drops some. The table has under 50,000 clones, 96% seen once. Trimming took 3 bases from V and 4 from J, leaving 13 bases between them. Germline CDR1 is MNHEY and CDR2 is SMNVEV (reference sequence). This CDR3 is 14 amino acids long. The receptor was isolated from a human donor in good health. Sequencing was done on a sample of T cells isolated from PBMCs. The chain carries TRBV27 and TRBJ2-7; D may be TRBD1 (6 bases). CDR3 sequence reads: CASSFKTGPYEQYF. CDR3 sequence (DNA): TGTGCCAGCAGTTTTAAGACAGGACCGTACGAGCAGTACTTC.